Presented here are 6 T cell receptor beta chains from one specimen sequenced in a study of blood T cell repertoires in COVID-19. Libraries were prepared by immunoSEQ multiplex PCR; TCRdb keeps only in-frame clonotypes and omits some of them. This sample has around 250,000 clones, with more than 75% found just once. The material sequenced was PBMCs or T cells enriched from blood (not recorded which). The receptors stem from a woman between 50 and 59 years old who had recovered from COVID-19.

The rearrangement links TRBV5-1 to TRBJ2-1, with D hard to call. The CDR3 contains 14 residues. V lost 0 bases, J lost 7 bases, and 11 bases lay in between. The germline V gene has CDR1 SGHRS and CDR2 YFSETQ. The CDR3 sequence: CASSLAPSYNEQFF. The DNA for the CDR3 is TGCGCCAGCAGCTTGGCTCCTAGTTATAATGAGCAGTTCTTC.

The chain recombines TRBV19 with TRBJ1-4, with 7 bases aligning to TRBD1. The CDR3 has 15 residues. The germline CDR1 and CDR2 sequences are LNHDA and SQIVND (reference sequence). V was clipped by 1 base and J by 7 bases; unmatched bases: 6. The DNA for the CDR3 is TGTGCCAGTAGTATAGTGAAACAGGGGAGTGAAAAACTGTTTTTT. Encoded protein: CASSIVKQGSEKLFF.

The chain is built from TRBV24-1 and TRBJ2-7; 8 bases match TRBD1. Germline V CDR1 and CDR2: KGHDR, SFDVKD. V trimming: 10 bases; J trimming: 6 bases; junction bases outside the gene matches: 13. This CDR3 is built from 14 residues. This CDR3 reads CATSTDRGFSEQYF. DNA of the CDR3: TGTGCCACTTCTACCGACAGGGGCTTTTCCGAGCAGTACTTC.

This chain connects TRBV27 to TRBJ2-2, with D unclear. Between the trimmed V and J ends, which lost 2 bases and 5 bases, there was a span of 6 bases. The CDR3 loop spans 13 amino acids. Germline-derived CDR1 and CDR2 are MNHEY and SMNVEV (reference sequence). CDR3: CASSLLSTGELFF. In DNA, the CDR3 is TGTGCCAGCAGTTTACTATCGACCGGGGAGCTGTTTTTT.

The V call is TRBV6-1, the J call TRBJ2-7; 8 bases fit TRBD2. Trimming took 2 bases from V and 3 from J; bases not matched to a gene: 6. The CDR3 sequence is 15 residues long. CDR1 MNHNS and CDR2 SASEGT come from the germline V gene. The CDR3 DNA reads TGTGCCAGCAGTGAATCCGGGACTAGACTCTACGAGCAGTACTTC. This translates into CASSESGTRLYEQYF.

This clone was seen a few times. The chain joins TRBV28 to TRBJ1-2, with TRBD1 as a possible D gene (6 bases). With 8 bases removed from V and 8 bases from J, the gap between germline ends came to 12 bases. This CDR3 comprises 11 residues. Looked up from germline, CDR1 is MDHEN and CDR2 is SYDVKM. CDR3 residues: CASRGTFGYTF. The CDR3 nucleotides read TGTGCCAGCCGTGGGACATTCGGCTACACCTTC.